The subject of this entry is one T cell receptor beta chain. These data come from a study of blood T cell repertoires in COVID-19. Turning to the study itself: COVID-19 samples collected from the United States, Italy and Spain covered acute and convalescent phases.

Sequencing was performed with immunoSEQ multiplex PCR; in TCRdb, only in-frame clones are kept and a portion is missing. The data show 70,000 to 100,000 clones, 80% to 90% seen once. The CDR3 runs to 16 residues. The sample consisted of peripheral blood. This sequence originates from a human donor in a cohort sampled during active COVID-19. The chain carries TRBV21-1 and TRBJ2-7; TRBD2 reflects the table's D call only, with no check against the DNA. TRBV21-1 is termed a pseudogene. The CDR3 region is CASRPVRYQSSYEQYF. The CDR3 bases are TGTGCCAGCAGGCCCGTGAGGTATCAGAGCTCCTACGAGCAGTACTTC.